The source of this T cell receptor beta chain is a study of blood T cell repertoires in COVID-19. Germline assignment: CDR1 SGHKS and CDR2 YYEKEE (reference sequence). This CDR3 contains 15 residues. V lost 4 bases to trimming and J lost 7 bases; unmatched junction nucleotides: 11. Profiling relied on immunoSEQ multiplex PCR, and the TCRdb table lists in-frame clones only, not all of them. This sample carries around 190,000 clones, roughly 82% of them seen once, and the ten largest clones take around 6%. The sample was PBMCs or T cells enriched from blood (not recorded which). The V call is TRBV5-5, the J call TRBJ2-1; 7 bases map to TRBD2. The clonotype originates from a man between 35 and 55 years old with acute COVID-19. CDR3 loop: CASSILSGAQNEQFF. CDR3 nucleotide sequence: TGTGCCAGCAGCATACTAAGCGGGGCTCAGAATGAGCAGTTCTTC. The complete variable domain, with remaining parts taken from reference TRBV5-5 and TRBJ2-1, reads DAGVTQSPTHLIKTRGQQVTLRCSPISGHKSVSWYQQVLGQGPQFIFQYYEKEERGRGNFPDRFSARQFPNYSSELNVNALLLGDSALYLCASSILSGAQNEQFFGPGTRLTVL.